This T cell receptor (beta chain) originates from a study of OX40 agonist ivuxolimab in advanced cancers. Across the study: At doses from 0.01 to 10 mg/kg, patients were given intravenous ivuxolimab every 2 weeks.

Only in-frame clones appear in the TCRdb table, and some are missing; sequencing was by immunoSEQ multiplex PCR. Of 77,000 or so clones listed, 92% are singletons. The investigators sampled blood at baseline, at cycle 4 day 1, and at cycle 7 day 1. V lost 3 bases, J lost 2 bases, and 3 bases stayed unmatched. The CDR3 length is 14 residues. Germline CDR1 and CDR2: SGDLS and YYNGEE. To note about this clone: This sequence may be a read error, since a much larger clone differs from it by one base.

The TCR comes from an adult with an advanced solid tumor such as melanoma, head and neck, liver or kidney cancer. The J gene is TRBJ2-3, the V gene TRBV9; 7 nucleotides align to TRBD2. This specimen consisted of CD4+ or CD8+ T cells sorted from blood, obtained in a trial of the OX40 agonist ivuxolimab. The CDR3, as DNA: TGTGCCAGCAGCGGCCGGGGGGTCACAGATACGCAGTATTTT. Translation: CASSGRGVTDTQYF.